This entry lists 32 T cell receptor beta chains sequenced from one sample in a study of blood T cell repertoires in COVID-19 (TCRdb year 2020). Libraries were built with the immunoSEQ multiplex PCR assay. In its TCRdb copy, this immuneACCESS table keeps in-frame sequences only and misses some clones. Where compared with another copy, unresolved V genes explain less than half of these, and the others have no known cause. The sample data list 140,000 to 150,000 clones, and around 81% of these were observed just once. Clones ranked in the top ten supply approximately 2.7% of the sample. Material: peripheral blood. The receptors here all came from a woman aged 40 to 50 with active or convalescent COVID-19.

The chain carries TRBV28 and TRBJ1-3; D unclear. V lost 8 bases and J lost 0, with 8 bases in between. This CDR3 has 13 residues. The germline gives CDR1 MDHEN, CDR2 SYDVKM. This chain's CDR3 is CASGLISGNTIYF. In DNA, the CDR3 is TGTGCCAGCGGCTTGATCTCTGGAAACACCATATATTTT.

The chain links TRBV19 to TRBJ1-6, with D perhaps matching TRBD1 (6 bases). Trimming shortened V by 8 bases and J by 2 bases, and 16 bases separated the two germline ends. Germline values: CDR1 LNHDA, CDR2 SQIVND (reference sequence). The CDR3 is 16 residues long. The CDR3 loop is CASLSYGGAYNSPLHF. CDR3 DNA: TGTGCCAGTCTTTCTTATGGGGGCGCCTATAATTCACCCCTCCACTTT.

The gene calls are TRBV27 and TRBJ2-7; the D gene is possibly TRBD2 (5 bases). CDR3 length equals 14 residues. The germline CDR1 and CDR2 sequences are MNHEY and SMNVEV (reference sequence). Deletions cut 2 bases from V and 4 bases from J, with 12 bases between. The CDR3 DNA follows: TGTGCCAGCAGTTTAGGGGTTACGGGGTACGAGCAGTACTTC. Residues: CASSLGVTGYEQYF.

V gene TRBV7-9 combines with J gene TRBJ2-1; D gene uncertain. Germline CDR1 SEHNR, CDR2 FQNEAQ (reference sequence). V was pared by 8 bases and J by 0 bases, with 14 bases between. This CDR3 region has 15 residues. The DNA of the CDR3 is TGTGCCAGCGGTCAAGCTCTTAGCTCCTACAATGAGCAGTTCTTC. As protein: CASGQALSSYNEQFF.

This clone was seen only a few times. CDR3 sequence reads: CASSRLGSYEKLFF. For the CDR3, the DNA is TGTGCCAGCAGTCGACTGGGTAGCTATGAAAAACTGTTTTTT. This chain joins TRBV2 and TRBJ1-4; D unclear. The CDR3 is made up of 14 amino acids. Germline V lookup: CDR1 SNHLY, CDR2 FYNNEI. Trimming removed 5 bases from V and 6 bases from J, with 13 bases in between.

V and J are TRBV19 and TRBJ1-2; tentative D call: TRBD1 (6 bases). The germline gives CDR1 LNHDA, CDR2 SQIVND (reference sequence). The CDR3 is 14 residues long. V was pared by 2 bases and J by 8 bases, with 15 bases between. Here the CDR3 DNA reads TGTGCCAGTAGTATATCATCAGGGGCGCGGGGCTACACCTTC. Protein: CASSISSGARGYTF.

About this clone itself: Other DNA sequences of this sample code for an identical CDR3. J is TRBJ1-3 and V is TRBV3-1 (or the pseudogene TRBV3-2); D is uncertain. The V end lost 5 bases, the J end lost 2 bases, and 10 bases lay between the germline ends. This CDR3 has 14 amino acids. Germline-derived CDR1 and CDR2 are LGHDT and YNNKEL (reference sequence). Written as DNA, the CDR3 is TGTGCCAGCAGCTTACGCGGGGCTGGAAACACCATATATTTT. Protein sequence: CASSLRGAGNTIYF.

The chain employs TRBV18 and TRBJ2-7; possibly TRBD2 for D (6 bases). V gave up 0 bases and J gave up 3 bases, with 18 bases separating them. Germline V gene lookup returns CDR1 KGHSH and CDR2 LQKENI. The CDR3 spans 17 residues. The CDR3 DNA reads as TGTGCCAGCTCACCACCGCCAGCGGGCGGCCGTATCTACGAGCAGTACTTC. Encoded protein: CASSPPPAGGRIYEQYF.

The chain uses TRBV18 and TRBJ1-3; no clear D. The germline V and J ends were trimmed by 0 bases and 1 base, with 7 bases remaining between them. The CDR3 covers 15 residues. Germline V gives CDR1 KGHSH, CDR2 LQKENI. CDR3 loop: CASSPPGRSGNTIYF. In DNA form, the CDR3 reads TGTGCCAGCTCACCACCGGGCAGGTCTGGAAACACCATATATTTT.

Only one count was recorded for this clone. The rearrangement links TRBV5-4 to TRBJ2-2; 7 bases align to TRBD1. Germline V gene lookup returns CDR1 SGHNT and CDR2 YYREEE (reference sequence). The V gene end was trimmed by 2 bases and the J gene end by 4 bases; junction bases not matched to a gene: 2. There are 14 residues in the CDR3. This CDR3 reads CASSLRDSTGELFF. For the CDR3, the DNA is TGTGCCAGCAGCTTAAGGGACAGCACCGGGGAGCTGTTTTTT. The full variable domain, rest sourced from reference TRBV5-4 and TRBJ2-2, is ETGVTQSPTHLIKTRGQQVTLRCSSQSGHNTVSWYQQALGQGPQFIFQYYREEENGRGNFPPRFSGLQFPNYSSELNVNALELDDSALYLCASSLRDSTGELFFGEGSRLTVL.

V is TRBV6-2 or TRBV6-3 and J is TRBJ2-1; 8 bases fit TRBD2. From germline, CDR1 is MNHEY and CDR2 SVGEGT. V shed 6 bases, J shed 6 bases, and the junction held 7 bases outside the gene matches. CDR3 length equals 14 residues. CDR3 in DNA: TGTGCCAGCAGCCGTAGCGGGACGGGCAATGAGCAGTTCTTC. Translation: CASSRSGTGNEQFF.

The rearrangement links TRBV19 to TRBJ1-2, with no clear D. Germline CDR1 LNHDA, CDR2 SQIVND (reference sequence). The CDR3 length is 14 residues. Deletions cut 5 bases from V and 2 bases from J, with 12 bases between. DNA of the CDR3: TGTGCCAGTAGTCGGCTGGAGATAAACTATGGCTACACCTTC. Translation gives CASSRLEINYGYTF.

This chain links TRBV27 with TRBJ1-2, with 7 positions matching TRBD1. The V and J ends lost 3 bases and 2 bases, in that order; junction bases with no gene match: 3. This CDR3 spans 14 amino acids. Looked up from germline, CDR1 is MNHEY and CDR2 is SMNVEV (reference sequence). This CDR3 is CASSFADRNYGYTF. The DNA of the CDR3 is TGTGCCAGCAGTTTTGCGGACAGGAACTATGGCTACACCTTC.

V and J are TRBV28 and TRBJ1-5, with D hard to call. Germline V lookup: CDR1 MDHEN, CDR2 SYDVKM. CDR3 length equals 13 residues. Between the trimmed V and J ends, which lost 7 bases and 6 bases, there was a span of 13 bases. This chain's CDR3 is CASNGRLGQPQHF. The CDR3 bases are TGTGCCAGCAATGGCAGGCTTGGTCAGCCCCAGCATTTT.

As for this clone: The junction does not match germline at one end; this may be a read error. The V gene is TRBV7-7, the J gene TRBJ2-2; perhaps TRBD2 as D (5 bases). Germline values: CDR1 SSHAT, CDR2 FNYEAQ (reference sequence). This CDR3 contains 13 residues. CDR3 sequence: CASSSGMYGELFF. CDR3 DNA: TGTGCTAGCAGCTCGGGGATGTACGGGGAGCTGTTTTTT.

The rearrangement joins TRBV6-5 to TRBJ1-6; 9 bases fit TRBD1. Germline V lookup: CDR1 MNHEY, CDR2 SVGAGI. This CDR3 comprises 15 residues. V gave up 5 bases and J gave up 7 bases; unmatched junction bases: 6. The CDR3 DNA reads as TGTGCCAGCAGTCTCCACAGGGGGCGGAATTCACCCCTCCACTTT. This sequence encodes CASSLHRGRNSPLHF.

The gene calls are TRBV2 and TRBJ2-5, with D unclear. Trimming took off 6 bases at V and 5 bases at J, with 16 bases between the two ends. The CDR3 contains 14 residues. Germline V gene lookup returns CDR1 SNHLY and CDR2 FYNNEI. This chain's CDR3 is CASRLPWVSETQYF. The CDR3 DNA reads TGTGCCAGCAGACTACCGTGGGTTTCGGAGACCCAGTACTTC.

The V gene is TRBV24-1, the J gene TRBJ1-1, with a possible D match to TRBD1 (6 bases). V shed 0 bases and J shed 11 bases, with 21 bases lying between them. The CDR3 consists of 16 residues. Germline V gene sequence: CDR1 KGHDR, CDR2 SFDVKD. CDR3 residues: CATSDLHGGHPLGAFF. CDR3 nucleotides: TGTGCCACCAGTGATTTGCATGGGGGACACCCACTGGGGGCTTTCTTT.

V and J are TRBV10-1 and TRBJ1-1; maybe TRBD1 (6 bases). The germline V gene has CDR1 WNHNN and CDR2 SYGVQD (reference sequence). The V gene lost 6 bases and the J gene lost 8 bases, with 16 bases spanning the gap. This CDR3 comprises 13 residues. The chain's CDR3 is CASRSNREGEAFF. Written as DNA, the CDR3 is TGCGCCAGCAGGTCAAACAGGGAGGGCGAAGCTTTCTTT.

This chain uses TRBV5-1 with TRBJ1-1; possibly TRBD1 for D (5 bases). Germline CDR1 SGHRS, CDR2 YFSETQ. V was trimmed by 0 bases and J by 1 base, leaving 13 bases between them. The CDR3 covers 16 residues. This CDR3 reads CASSLAGPGSNTEAFF. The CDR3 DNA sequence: TGCGCCAGCAGCTTGGCCGGGCCAGGGTCGAACACTGAAGCTTTCTTT.

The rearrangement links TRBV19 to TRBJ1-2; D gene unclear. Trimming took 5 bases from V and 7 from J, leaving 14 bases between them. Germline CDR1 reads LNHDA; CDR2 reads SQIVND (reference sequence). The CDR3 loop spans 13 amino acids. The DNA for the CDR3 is TGTGCCAGTAGTGAATGGGGAGATAGTGGCTACACCTTC. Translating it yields CASSEWGDSGYTF.

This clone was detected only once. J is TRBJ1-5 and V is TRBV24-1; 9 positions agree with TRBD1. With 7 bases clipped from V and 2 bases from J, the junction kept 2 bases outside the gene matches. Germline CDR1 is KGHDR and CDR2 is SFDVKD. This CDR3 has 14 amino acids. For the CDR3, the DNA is TGTGCCACCAGGGGGACAGGGCGCAATCAGCCCCAGCATTTT. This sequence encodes CATRGTGRNQPQHF.

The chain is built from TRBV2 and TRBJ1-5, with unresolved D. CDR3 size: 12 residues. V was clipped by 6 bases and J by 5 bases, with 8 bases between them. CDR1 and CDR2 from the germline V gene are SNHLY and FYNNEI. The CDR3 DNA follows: TGTGCCAGCAGAACAGAGTATCAGCCCCAGCATTTT. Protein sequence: CASRTEYQPQHF.

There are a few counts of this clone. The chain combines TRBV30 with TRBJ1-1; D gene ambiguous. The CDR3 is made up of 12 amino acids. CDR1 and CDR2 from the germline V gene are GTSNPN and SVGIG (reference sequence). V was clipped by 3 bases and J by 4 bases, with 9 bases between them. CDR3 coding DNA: TGTGCCTGGAGGGGCGGGAGCACTGAAGCTTTCTTT. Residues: CAWRGGSTEAFF.

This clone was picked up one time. CDR3 DNA sequence: TGTGCCTGGAGTGGTAAACTAGTATCCTACAATGAGCAGTTCTTC. It is translated as CAWSGKLVSYNEQFF. The chain recombines TRBV30 with TRBJ2-1, with D tentatively TRBD2 (5 bases). CDR1 and CDR2 (germline): GTSNPN, SVGIG (reference sequence). CDR3 size: 15 residues. The V end was cut by 1 base, the J end by 1 base, with 11 bases between.

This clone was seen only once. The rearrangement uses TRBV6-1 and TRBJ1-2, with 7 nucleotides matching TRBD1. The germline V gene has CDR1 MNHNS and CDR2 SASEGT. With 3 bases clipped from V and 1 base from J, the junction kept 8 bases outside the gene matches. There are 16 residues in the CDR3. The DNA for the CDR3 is TGTGCCAGCAGTGATTCGACAGGGTCGAGTAACTATGGCTACACCTTC. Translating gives CASSDSTGSSNYGYTF.

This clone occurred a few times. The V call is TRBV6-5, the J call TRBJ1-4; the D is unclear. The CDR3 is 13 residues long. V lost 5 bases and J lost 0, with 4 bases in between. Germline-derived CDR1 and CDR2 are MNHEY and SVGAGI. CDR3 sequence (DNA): TGTGCCAGCAGTCCCACAACTAATGAAAAACTGTTTTTT. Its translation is CASSPTTNEKLFF.

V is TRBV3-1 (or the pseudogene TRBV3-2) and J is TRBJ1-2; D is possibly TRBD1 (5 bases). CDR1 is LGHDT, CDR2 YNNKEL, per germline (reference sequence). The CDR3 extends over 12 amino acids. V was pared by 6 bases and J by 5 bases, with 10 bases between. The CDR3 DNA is TGTGCCAGCAGGGCGGCAGGGTATGGCTACACCTTC. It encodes CASRAAGYGYTF.

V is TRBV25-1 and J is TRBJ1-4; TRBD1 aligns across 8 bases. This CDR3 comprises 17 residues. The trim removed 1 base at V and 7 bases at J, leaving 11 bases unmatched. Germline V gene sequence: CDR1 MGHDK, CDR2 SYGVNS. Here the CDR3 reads CASSESWGTGGTEKLFF. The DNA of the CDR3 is TGTGCCAGCAGTGAATCCTGGGGAACAGGGGGAACTGAAAAACTGTTTTTT.

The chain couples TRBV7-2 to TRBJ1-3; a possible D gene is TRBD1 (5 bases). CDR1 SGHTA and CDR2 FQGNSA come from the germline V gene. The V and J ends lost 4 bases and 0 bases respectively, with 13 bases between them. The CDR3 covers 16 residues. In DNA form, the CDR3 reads TGTGCCAGCAGCTCTCAACCAGACAGCTCTGGAAACACCATATATTTT. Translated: CASSSQPDSSGNTIYF.

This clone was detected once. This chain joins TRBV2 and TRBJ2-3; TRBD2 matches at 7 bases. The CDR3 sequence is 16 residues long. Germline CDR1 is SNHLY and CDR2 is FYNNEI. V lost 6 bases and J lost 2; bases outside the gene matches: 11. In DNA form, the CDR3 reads TGTGCCAGCAGGTCACTAGCGTCAAGGCTCACAGATACGCAGTATTTT. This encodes CASRSLASRLTDTQYF.

The CDR3 bases are TGTGCCAGCACGATGCGGGCCTCTTCTGGAAACACCATATATTTT. Amino acids: CASTMRASSGNTIYF. The V and J genes are TRBV7-2 and TRBJ1-3; D is unresolved. From germline, CDR1 is SGHTA and CDR2 FQGNSA. The V gene lost 7 bases and the J gene lost 1 base, with 14 bases spanning the gap. This CDR3 has 15 amino acids.